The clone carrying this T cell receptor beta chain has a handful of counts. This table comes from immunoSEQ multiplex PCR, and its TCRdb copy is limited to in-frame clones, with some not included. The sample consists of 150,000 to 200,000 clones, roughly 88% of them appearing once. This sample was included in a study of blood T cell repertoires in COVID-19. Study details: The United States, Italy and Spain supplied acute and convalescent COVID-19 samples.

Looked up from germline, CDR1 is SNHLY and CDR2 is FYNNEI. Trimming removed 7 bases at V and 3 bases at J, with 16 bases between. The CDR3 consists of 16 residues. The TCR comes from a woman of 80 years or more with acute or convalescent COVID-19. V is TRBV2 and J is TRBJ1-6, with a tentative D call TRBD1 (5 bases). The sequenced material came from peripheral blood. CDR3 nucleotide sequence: TGTGCCAGCACTTCCCAGGGAGGGTTCTATAATTCACCCCTCCACTTT. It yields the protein CASTSQGGFYNSPLHF.